These 17 T cell receptor beta chains came from one sample sequenced in a study of naive CD8 T cells in extremely preterm neonates. Sequencing used immunoSEQ multiplex PCR; TCRdb keeps in-frame clones, though not all of them. This repertoire shows about 7,300 clones, roughly 90% found once; its top ten account for 0.4% to 0.6%. Deliveries were elective term cesareans at roughly 35-42 weeks, with no labor or membrane rupture. Specimen: naive CD8+ T cells from cord blood. Every receptor here comes from a newborn in good health.

The V and J genes are TRBV4-1 and TRBJ1-5; 7 bases map to TRBD1. In germline, CDR1 is MGHRA, CDR2 YSYEKL. V shed 4 bases, J shed 5 bases, and the junction held 5 bases outside the gene matches. This CDR3 has 14 amino acids. The chain's CDR3 is CASSRQGPDQPQHF. The CDR3 coding sequence is TGCGCCAGCAGCCGACAGGGCCCCGATCAGCCCCAGCATTTT.

The chain combines TRBV7-9 with TRBJ1-2, with D hard to call. Germline V CDR1 and CDR2: SEHNR, FQNEAQ (reference sequence). V dropped 4 bases and J dropped 2 bases, with 8 bases sitting between them. The CDR3 sequence is 13 residues long. The CDR3 here is CASSSEVNYGYTF. The CDR3 DNA follows: TGTGCCAGCAGCTCGGAGGTCAACTATGGCTACACCTTC.

The chain uses TRBV4-1 and TRBJ2-7, with 12 bases fitting TRBD2. This CDR3 spans 15 amino acids. The V segment lost 1 base and the J segment 4 bases; nucleotides outside the gene matches: 2. Germline CDR1 reads MGHRA; CDR2 reads YSYEKL. This chain's CDR3 is CASSQGTSGIYEQYF. The CDR3 nucleotides read TGCGCCAGCAGCCAAGGGACTAGCGGGATATACGAGCAGTACTTC.

V is TRBV6-5 and J is TRBJ2-1; 10 bases agree with TRBD1. The CDR3 loop spans 16 amino acids. J lost 7 bases, V lost 0 bases, and 6 bases had no gene match. Germline assignment: CDR1 MNHEY and CDR2 SVGAGI. In DNA, the CDR3 is TGTGCCAGCAGTTACTCCCGGGACAGGGGTGAGAATGAGCAGTTCTTC. This gives the protein CASSYSRDRGENEQFF.

The V gene is TRBV6-5, the J gene TRBJ2-4, with unresolved D. Trimming took off 4 bases at V and 0 bases at J, with 13 bases between the two ends. The germline V gene encodes CDR1 MNHEY and CDR2 SVGAGI. The CDR3 runs 16 residues. The CDR3 sequence is CASSSGRPLAKNIQYF. The CDR3 DNA reads as TGTGCCAGCAGTTCAGGCAGGCCTCTAGCCAAAAACATTCAGTACTTC.

V is TRBV7-9 and J is TRBJ2-7, with 9 bases fitting TRBD1. CDR3 length: 13 amino acids. Germline V gives CDR1 SEHNR, CDR2 FQNEAQ (reference sequence). V lost 5 bases and J lost 5; bases outside the gene matches: 4. CDR3 bases: TGTGCCAGCAGCCGACAGGGGGACAACGAGCAGTACTTC. Protein sequence: CASSRQGDNEQYF.

This chain connects TRBV7-6 to TRBJ2-1, with 8 bases matching TRBD2. Trimming removed 2 bases from V and 6 bases from J; junction bases left unmatched: 9. The CDR3 contains 16 residues. CDR1 and CDR2 (germline): SGHVS, FNYEAQ. DNA for the CDR3: TGTGCCAGCAGCTTACCGGGGACTAGGCCCTCCAATGAGCAGTTCTTC. Its protein product is CASSLPGTRPSNEQFF.

V gene TRBV15 combines with J gene TRBJ2-7; TRBD1 agrees at 7 bases. CDR1 is LNHNV and CDR2 is YYDKDF in the germline V gene (reference sequence). CDR3 length: 15 residues. Germline trimming cut 0 bases from V and 1 base from J; bases unmatched to any gene: 3. CDR3: CATSRDRGISYEQYF. CDR3 sequence (DNA): TGTGCCACCAGCAGAGACAGGGGGATATCCTACGAGCAGTACTTC.

This sequence joins TRBV5-6 and TRBJ2-5; D may be TRBD2 (6 bases). V was pared by 1 base and J by 2 bases, with 12 bases between. This CDR3 is 15 amino acids long. Germline-derived CDR1 and CDR2 are SGHDT and YYEEEE. This CDR3 reads CASSLRGRRQETQYF. The CDR3 DNA sequence: TGTGCCAGCAGCTTGCGGGGGAGAAGGCAAGAGACCCAGTACTTC.

V and J are TRBV19 and TRBJ2-1; TRBD2 aligns across 8 bases. The germline CDR1 and CDR2 sequences are LNHDA and SQIVND (reference sequence). The CDR3 is made up of 16 amino acids. V lost 1 base and J lost 6; bases outside the gene matches: 8. The CDR3 coding sequence is TGTGCCAGTAGTATAGGACCGGGAGGGGTGTTCAATGAGCAGTTCTTC. Translated, it gives CASSIGPGGVFNEQFF.

There are a few counts of this clone. The rearrangement joins TRBV4-3 to TRBJ1-5; TRBD1 agrees at 11 bases. CDR3 length: 15 residues. V was clipped by 4 bases and J by 1 base; unmatched bases: 0. The V gene's germline CDR1 is LGHNA and CDR2 YSLEER. CDR3: CASSRTGGSNQPQHF. Written as DNA, the CDR3 is TGCGCCAGCAGCCGGACAGGGGGCAGCAATCAGCCCCAGCATTTT.

The chain is built from TRBV9 and TRBJ1-1; a weak D match, TRBD1 (5 bases). The V end lost 4 bases, the J end lost 4 bases, and 14 bases lay between the germline ends. The CDR3 contains 14 residues. Looked up from germline, CDR1 is SGDLS and CDR2 is YYNGEE. The CDR3 loop is CASSIPRDRTEAFF. The CDR3 DNA sequence: TGTGCCAGCAGCATACCCAGGGATCGCACTGAAGCTTTCTTT.

This CDR3 reads CASSLRTGPNYGYTF. The CDR3 DNA reads as TGTGCCAGCAGCCTCAGGACAGGGCCTAACTATGGCTACACCTTC. The chain couples TRBV16 to TRBJ1-2, with 8 bases lining up with TRBD1. The CDR3 is made up of 15 amino acids. J lost 0 bases, V lost 4 bases, and 4 bases had no gene match. The germline V gene encodes CDR1 KGHSY and CDR2 FQNENV.

The CDR3 region is CASSQEGGEQYF. In DNA, the CDR3 is TGTGCCAGCAGTCAGGAGGGCGGCGAGCAGTACTTC. The rearrangement joins TRBV25-1 to TRBJ2-7; TRBD2 might be the D (6 bases). The CDR3 covers 12 residues. Germline V gene lookup returns CDR1 MGHDK and CDR2 SYGVNS. With 5 bases removed from V and 6 bases from J, the gap between germline ends came to 11 bases.

V and J are TRBV6-5 and TRBJ2-1; D might be TRBD1 (6 bases). Trimming stripped 5 bases from V and 10 bases from J, with 9 bases between. Germline lookup yields CDR1 MNHEY and CDR2 SVGAGI. CDR3 size: 11 residues. DNA for the CDR3: TGTGCCAGCAGTCCCGGGACAGAGCAGTTCTTC. Translating gives CASSPGTEQFF.

Notes on this clone: This CDR3 is also generated by other DNA sequences in the sample. CDR3 protein: CASSLEDRGGETQYF. The CDR3 region has the DNA TGTGCCAGCAGCCTAGAAGACAGGGGAGGAGAGACCCAGTACTTC. The chain links TRBV13 to TRBJ2-5; 8 positions match TRBD1. The CDR3 is 15 residues long. V gave up 5 bases and J gave up 4 bases; unmatched junction bases: 9. Germline loops: CDR1 PRHDT, CDR2 FYEKMQ (reference sequence). The whole variable domain, filled in from reference TRBV13 and TRBJ2-5, reads AAGVIQSPRHLIKEKRETATLKCYPIPRHDTVYWYQQGPGQDPQFLISFYEKMQSDKGSIPDRFSAQQFSDYHSELNMSSLELGDSALYFCASSLEDRGGETQYFGPGTRLLVL.

The rearrangement joins TRBV6-1 to TRBJ1-1; 8 nucleotides align to TRBD1. The V gene end was trimmed by 7 bases and the J gene end by 0 bases; junction bases not matched to a gene: 4. Germline V gene sequence: CDR1 MNHNS, CDR2 SASEGT. CDR3 length: 14 amino acids. The CDR3 spells CASTGQGLNTEAFF. As DNA, the CDR3 is TGTGCCAGCACTGGACAGGGCTTGAACACTGAAGCTTTCTTT.